This TCR beta chain came from a study of blood T cell repertoires in COVID-19. The CDR3 has 17 amino acids. The germline V gene has CDR1 KGHDR and CDR2 SFDVKD. V shed 3 bases and J 0 bases; nucleotides not matched to a gene: 4. Assay used: immunoSEQ multiplex PCR; TCRdb lists only in-frame clones, some missing. The top ten clones hold approximately 2.2% of a sample with just over 250,000 clones, over 75% of them seen once. Sample: peripheral blood. This sequence originates from a woman aged 45 to 65 with acute or convalescent COVID-19. This chain joins TRBV24-1 and TRBJ2-1; 10 bases match TRBD2. The CDR3 here is CATSDPASGSSYNEQFF. CDR3 coding DNA: TGTGCCACCAGTGATCCCGCTAGCGGGAGCTCCTACAATGAGCAGTTCTTC.